Presented here are 24 T cell receptor beta chains from one specimen sequenced in a study of T cells in Graves' hyperthyroidism and ophthalmopathy. Amplified TCR beta CDR3 regions derived from RNA transcripts. HTBI primers were employed in a first-round RT-PCR of the TCR CDR3. TCRdb used MiXCR to reprocess the multiplex PCR reads, holding one entry per CDR3 protein. Of 130,000 or so distinct CDR3 sequences listed, less than 25% are singletons. Material for sequencing was blood. The receptors were sampled from a woman in her forties or fifties with Graves' hyperthyroidism that later progressed to Graves' ophthalmopathy.

The sample holds a few counts of this clonotype. This chain joins TRBV20-1 and TRBJ1-2; perhaps TRBD1 as D (6 bases). The CDR3 is made up of 13 amino acids. V was clipped by 4 bases and J by 5 bases, with 14 bases between them. Germline V gene data show CDR1 as DFQATT and CDR2 as SNEGSKA (reference sequence). In DNA form, the CDR3 reads TGCAGTGCTAAACCCGGGGGGCGATATGGCTACACCTTC. This translates into CSAKPGGRYGYTF.

This chain uses TRBV6-1 with TRBJ2-7; the match to TRBD2 covers 8 bases. The CDR3 contains 15 residues. CDR1 and CDR2 from the germline V gene are MNHNS and SASEGT. The V gene end was trimmed by 2 bases and the J gene end by 2 bases; junction bases not matched to a gene: 5. The CDR3 here is CASSEPGGATYEQYF. The CDR3 DNA is TGTGCCAGCAGTGAACCCGGGGGGGCTACCTACGAGCAGTACTTC.

This clonotype was seen a handful of times. This chain links TRBV28 with TRBJ2-3; 10 bases align to TRBD2. J gave up 5 bases and V 7 bases, and 9 bases lay outside the gene matches. CDR1 and CDR2 (germline): MDHEN, SYDVKM. This CDR3 is 15 amino acids long. The CDR3 DNA sequence: TGTGCCAGCAACCCCCGCGGACTAGCGGTAGATACGCAGTATTTT. This sequence encodes CASNPRGLAVDTQYF.

In this sample, this clonotype turned up many times. The genes are TRBV20-1 and TRBJ2-1, with D perhaps matching TRBD2 (5 bases). Trimming removed 2 bases from V and 6 bases from J, with 11 bases in between. The germline gives CDR1 DFQATT, CDR2 SNEGSKA (reference sequence). The CDR3 consists of 13 residues. CDR3 in amino acids: CSARPGLRNEQFF. The CDR3 nucleotides are TGCAGTGCTAGACCCGGACTTCGCAATGAGCAGTTCTTC.

The chain combines TRBV30 with TRBJ2-5, with 9 nucleotides matching TRBD2. Germline CDR1 and CDR2: GTSNPN and SVGIG (reference sequence). This CDR3 contains 12 residues. With V trimmed by 8 bases and J by 5 bases, 6 bases remained unmatched. The chain's CDR3 is CAGQREEETQYF. CDR3 DNA: TGTGCCGGACAGCGGGAGGAGGAGACCCAGTACTTC.

V usage is TRBV6-1 and J usage is TRBJ2-1, with D possibly being TRBD2 (7 bases). Trimming cost V 6 bases and J 6 bases, with 18 bases left between them. CDR3 length: 15 residues. Germline-derived CDR1 and CDR2 are MNHNS and SASEGT. CDR3 nucleotide sequence: TGTGCCAGCAGCTTGACGGGGGGCAGTAGCAATGAGCAGTTCTTC. Amino acids: CASSLTGGSSNEQFF.

This chain joins TRBV20-1 and TRBJ2-2; 13 bases line up with TRBD2. CDR1 and CDR2 from the germline V gene are DFQATT and SNEGSKA (reference sequence). The CDR3 length is 16 residues. Germline trimming cut 5 bases from V and 6 bases from J; bases unmatched to any gene: 9. CDR3: CSAGRGTSGKAGELFF. CDR3 nucleotides: TGCAGTGCTGGCAGGGGGACTAGCGGGAAAGCCGGGGAGCTGTTTTTT.

There are a few counts of this clonotype. J is TRBJ2-2 and V is TRBV19, with 7 bases aligning to TRBD1. The CDR3 contains 14 residues. V dropped 4 bases and J dropped 5; count of bases not matched to a gene: 4. Germline-derived CDR1 and CDR2 are LNHDA and SQIVND (reference sequence). For the CDR3, the DNA is TGTGCCAGTAGTAACTACAGGGGTACCGGGGAGCTGTTTTTT. This sequence encodes CASSNYRGTGELFF.

V usage is TRBV20-1 and J usage is TRBJ2-7, with 9 positions matching TRBD2. The V and J ends lost 0 bases and 5 bases, in that order; junction bases with no gene match: 5. This CDR3 is 14 amino acids long. Germline loops: CDR1 DFQATT, CDR2 SNEGSKA (reference sequence). As DNA, the CDR3 is TGCAGTGCTAGAGAGGCGGGAGGGCCCAACGAGCAGTACGTC. Amino acid sequence: CSAREAGGPNEQYV.

The V and J genes are TRBV20-1 and TRBJ2-7, with 7 bases matching TRBD1. With V trimmed by 2 bases and J by 8 bases, 21 bases remained unmatched. The length of the CDR3 is 17 residues. Germline loops: CDR1 DFQATT, CDR2 SNEGSKA (reference sequence). The CDR3 DNA reads TGCAGTGCTAGACCTCCCACCCTACAGGGGAGATTAGGCAAGCAGTACTTC. Translation gives CSARPPTLQGRLGKQYF.

This clonotype has at least ten counts. The V and J genes are TRBV30 and TRBJ1-1; D is uncertain. This CDR3 region has 13 residues. Germline V gene data show CDR1 as GTSNPN and CDR2 as SVGIG (reference sequence). V lost 2 bases and J 5 bases, leaving 12 bases between the germline ends. CDR3: CAWSSGLGTEAFF. CDR3 bases: TGTGCCTGGAGTTCGGGGTTGGGGACTGAAGCTTTCTTT.

This clonotype was counted ten times or more. The chain employs TRBV2 and TRBJ2-3; TRBD1 is a possible D gene (5 bases). Germline V gene lookup returns CDR1 SNHLY and CDR2 FYNNEI. Trimming shortened V by 6 bases and J by 0 bases, and 13 bases separated the two germline ends. The CDR3 is made up of 15 amino acids. This CDR3 reads CASSSKGISTDTQYF. CDR3 coding DNA: TGTGCCAGCAGCAGTAAGGGGATCAGCACAGATACGCAGTATTTT.

The chain couples TRBV7-8 to TRBJ2-3; TRBD2 matches 8 bases. The V gene's germline CDR1 is SGHVS and CDR2 FQNEAQ. The junction had 13 bases not matched to a gene; V was cut back by 8 bases and J by 9 bases. The CDR3 length is 14 residues. CDR3 sequence: CASQATSATGTQYF. The CDR3 DNA sequence: TGTGCCAGCCAAGCGACTAGCGCGACAGGCACGCAGTATTTT.

Here the CDR3 reads CASTVLRRSNQPQHF. The CDR3 DNA is TGTGCCAGCACGGTACTACGCCGAAGCAATCAGCCCCAGCATTTT. This sequence joins TRBV28 and TRBJ1-5, with D unclear. Trimming shortened V by 7 bases and J by 1 base, and 14 bases separated the two germline ends. The V gene's germline CDR1 is MDHEN and CDR2 SYDVKM. The CDR3 contains 15 residues.

This clonotype was picked up a small number of times. V gene TRBV6-1 combines with J gene TRBJ2-5; D remains unclear. V was trimmed by 5 bases and J by 7 bases, leaving 11 bases between them. CDR3 length: 12 amino acids. From germline, CDR1 is MNHNS and CDR2 SASEGT. Written as DNA, the CDR3 is TGTGCCAGCAGTTCGCTAGTAGGGACCCAGTACTTC. It translates to CASSSLVGTQYF.

About this clonotype itself: This could be a read error, since a much larger clone is one nucleotide away. The chain combines TRBV18 with TRBJ1-3; no clear D. This CDR3 contains 14 residues. Germline assignment: CDR1 KGHSH and CDR2 LQKENI. The CDR3 bases are TGTGCCAGCTCAACATCCAGAGGTGGAGACACCATATATTTT. Translated: CASSTSRGGDTIYF.

CDR3 DNA: TGTGCCAGCAGCCCAAGGGGACTAGCGGGAGGGAATGAGCAGTTCTTC. Translated, it gives CASSPRGLAGGNEQFF. The chain has TRBV7-2 and TRBJ2-1, with TRBD2 identical over 16 bases. CDR1 and CDR2 from the germline V gene are SGHTA and FQGNSA. The V segment lost 5 bases and the J segment 7 bases; nucleotides outside the gene matches: 5. The CDR3 is 16 amino acids.

J is TRBJ2-1 and V is TRBV6-1; 9 positions agree with TRBD1. Germline trimming cut 5 bases from V and 5 bases from J; bases unmatched to any gene: 7. This CDR3 is 15 amino acids long. In germline, CDR1 is MNHNS, CDR2 SASEGT. The CDR3 region is CASSSQGASNNEQFF. In DNA form, the CDR3 reads TGTGCCAGCAGTTCACAGGGGGCCTCGAACAATGAGCAGTTCTTC.

This chain uses TRBV9 with TRBJ1-5; tentatively, D is TRBD1 (5 bases). CDR3 size: 15 residues. V dropped 4 bases and J dropped 0 bases, with 11 bases sitting between them. Germline V CDR1 and CDR2: SGDLS, YYNGEE. CDR3 sequence reads: CASSPDSYSNQPQHF. As DNA, the CDR3 is TGTGCCAGCAGCCCAGACAGCTATAGCAATCAGCCCCAGCATTTT.

This clonotype was counted between two and nine times. This rearrangement joins TRBV20-1 to TRBJ2-1, with 12 bases aligning to TRBD2. Germline V gives CDR1 DFQATT, CDR2 SNEGSKA (reference sequence). With 2 bases clipped from V and 1 base from J, the junction kept 12 bases outside the gene matches. The CDR3 covers 19 residues. CDR3 bases: TGCAGTGCTAGAACCGGACTAGCGGGGAGGGGTGGGTCCTACAATGAGCAGTTCTTC. As protein: CSARTGLAGRGGSYNEQFF.

The chain recombines TRBV28 with TRBJ1-5; the D gene is possibly TRBD1 (6 bases). Germline CDR1 and CDR2: MDHEN and SYDVKM. This CDR3 has 16 residues. V lost 6 bases and J 0 bases, leaving 15 bases between the germline ends. The CDR3 region is CASSRPGGRSNQPQHF. The CDR3 bases are TGTGCCAGCAGCCGCCCCGGGGGGCGTAGCAATCAGCCCCAGCATTTT. The whole variable domain, filled in from reference TRBV28 and TRBJ1-5, reads DVKVTQSSRYLVKRTGEKVFLECVQDMDHENMFWYRQDPGLGLRLIYFSYDVKMKEKGDIPEGYSVSREKKERFSLILESASTNQTSMYLCASSRPGGRSNQPQHFGDGTRLSIL.

This clonotype has a count of ten or more. The chain has TRBV6-1 and TRBJ2-7, with D possibly matching TRBD2 (6 bases). Trimming shortened V by 7 bases and J by 5 bases, and 9 bases separated the two germline ends. The CDR3 is 11 residues long. Germline values: CDR1 MNHNS, CDR2 SASEGT. Here the CDR3 reads CASTRRDEQYF. The CDR3 DNA reads as TGTGCCAGCACCAGGAGGGACGAGCAGTACTTC.

The genes are TRBV14 and TRBJ1-5, with 7 bases lining up with TRBD1. The V and J ends lost 4 bases and 0 bases, in that order; junction bases with no gene match: 18. Germline V gives CDR1 SGHDN, CDR2 FVKESK. This CDR3 has 20 residues. CDR3 amino acids: CASSRRVGEDRYDSNQPQHF. In nucleotides, the CDR3 is TGTGCCAGCAGCCGTCGGGTGGGCGAGGACAGGTACGATAGCAATCAGCCCCAGCATTTT.

J is TRBJ2-5 and V is TRBV10-3; 7 bases are shared with TRBD2. Germline CDR1 is ENHRY and CDR2 is SYGVKD. The CDR3 has 13 amino acids. V shed 5 bases, J shed 2 bases, and the junction held 2 bases outside the gene matches. The chain's CDR3 is CAISSGRQETQYF. The CDR3 DNA reads TGTGCCATCAGTTCCGGGAGGCAAGAGACCCAGTACTTC.